This TCR beta chain appears in the sequencing data of a study of blood T cell repertoires in COVID-19 (dated by TCRdb to the early 2020s). A note on the overall study: Collaborator samples came from the United States, Italy and Spain and covered acute and convalescent phases of COVID-19. Sample metadata almost always included a de-identified subject ID, COVID-19 status, age in years and sex. A freely available public database, intended as a resource for researchers studying the immune response to SARS-CoV-2, is where the repertoires were released. The material from the prospective study consisted of cDNA or gDNA derived from T cells, B-cell-depleted T cells, or PBMCs. Where available, HLA class I and class II types were obtained from metadata supplied by the sample provider rather than from assay-based typing. The samples were drawn from the first 160 participants of the ongoing ImmuneRACE study and from 1,254 subjects provided by 6 global collaborators. Subjects who had been exposed to COVID-19, were actively infected with it, or had recovered from it provided the deeply sampled blood TCRbeta repertoires that made up the dataset. Paper-wide results and their limitations: The quantity of clinical and demographic metadata differed by source and by participant and was supplied without curation.

Worth noting for this clone: Its antigen is currently not known. No much larger clonotype is one base removed from it; base qualities were not supplied.

The immunoSEQ Assay, a bias-controlled multiplex PCR, was used to amplify TCRbeta CDR3 regions from genomic DNA. Regarding the original processing steps: The number of nucleated cells in each sample was estimated by amplification of reference gene primers within the assay. Sequence reads were collapsed and filtered to measure the absolute abundance of every unique TCRbeta CDR3 rearrangement. Productive Simpson clonality was computed per sample as the square root of Simpson's diversity index over productive rearrangements. Imported from immuneACCESS, the table was reduced by TCRdb to in-frame sequences with V and J called. These copies leave out some clones; in studies compared against another copy, an unresolved V gene accounts for under half, and the cause of the remainder is not known. Clonal size and the V and J genes are those of that table, whereas D and trimming came from the DNA. This sample is represented by 130,000 to 150,000 clones; approximately 90% of them were singletons. The ten largest clones add up to about 9.4% of the sample.

Collaborating institutions collected whole blood in K2EDTA tubes following their own protocols. For TCRbeta analysis, collaborators shipped samples in one of three forms: frozen whole blood, isolated PBMCs, or DNA extracted from either of those sample types. The specimen sequenced was peripheral blood. The clonotype comes from a woman in her forties or fifties with active or convalescent COVID-19.

In nucleotides, the sequence is TGTGCCAGTAGTAGGGCGGGGGGACCTGGGACGGAGACCCAGTACTTC. This encodes CASSRAGGPGTETQYF. The receptor chain draws on TRBV19 and TRBJ2-5, and 8 junctional nucleotides match TRBD2. Taken from the germline V gene (reference sequence), the CDR1 and CDR2 loops are LNHDA and SQIVND. Trimming leaves V shorter by 4 bases and J shorter by 5 bases, with the junction holding 12 bases beyond the gene matches. From the cysteine up to the phenylalanine, the CDR3 has a length of 16 residues. Just CDR3 DNA is preserved here, 48 bases in frame from base 1. The CDR3, completed at both ends by the reference TRBV19 and TRBJ2-5 genes, gives the full variable domain DGGITQSPKYLFRKEGQNVTLSCEQNLNHDAMYWYRQDPGQGLRLIYYSQIVNDFQKGDIAEGYSVSREKKESFPLTVTSAQKNPTAFYLCASSRAGGPGTETQYFGPGTRLLVL.